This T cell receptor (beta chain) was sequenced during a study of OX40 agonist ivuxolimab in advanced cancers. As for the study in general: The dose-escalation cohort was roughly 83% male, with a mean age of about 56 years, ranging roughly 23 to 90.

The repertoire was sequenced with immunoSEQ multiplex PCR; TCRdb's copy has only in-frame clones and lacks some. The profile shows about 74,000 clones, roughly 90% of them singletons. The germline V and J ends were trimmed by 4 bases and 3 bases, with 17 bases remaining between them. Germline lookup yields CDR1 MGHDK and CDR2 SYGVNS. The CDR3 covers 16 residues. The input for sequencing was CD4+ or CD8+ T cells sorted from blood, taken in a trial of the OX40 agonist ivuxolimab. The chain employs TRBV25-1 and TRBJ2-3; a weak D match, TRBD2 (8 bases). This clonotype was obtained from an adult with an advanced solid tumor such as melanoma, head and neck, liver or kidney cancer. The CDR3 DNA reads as TGTGCCAGCAGTGGTCGGGAGGGGGCGCGGACAGATACGCAGTATTTT. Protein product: CASSGREGARTDTQYF.